The 17 T cell receptor beta chains below come from one sample, sequenced in a study of T-cell reconstitution after alpha-beta-depleted transplantation in children. During its preparation, the TCRbeta library received unique molecular identifiers. MiXCR, applied by TCRdb to the PCR reads, yields one record per CDR3 protein. This table has under 140,000 distinct CDR3 sequences, approximately 10% appearing once. The sample in question was PBMCs from the stem cell graft donor, obtained from the stem cell graft. Receptor source: a human donor who donated a stem cell graft to a child with acute lymphoblastic leukemia.

Ten or more counts support this clonotype. The chain uses TRBV29-1 and TRBJ2-7; 8 bases are a match to TRBD1. The CDR3 spans 13 residues. Germline trimming cut 5 bases from V and 0 bases from J; bases unmatched to any gene: 3. Germline loops: CDR1 SQVTM, CDR2 ANQGSEA. The CDR3 reads CSVMTGASYEQYF. CDR3 nucleotide sequence: TGCAGCGTTATGACAGGGGCCTCCTACGAGCAGTACTTC.

This clonotype came up many times. The rearrangement joins TRBV4-1 to TRBJ2-5; D unclear. V lost 2 bases to trimming and J lost 6 bases, with 13 bases between them. The CDR3 sequence is 14 residues long. In germline, CDR1 is MGHRA, CDR2 YSYEKL. CDR3 DNA: TGCGCCAGCAGCCAATCCCGGACGGTTCAGACCCAGTACTTC. This codes for CASSQSRTVQTQYF.

There are many counts of this clonotype. J is TRBJ1-4 and V is TRBV27; D might be TRBD1 (5 bases). Deletions cut 2 bases from V and 8 bases from J, with 12 bases between. The CDR3 consists of 14 residues. In germline, CDR1 is MNHEY, CDR2 SMNVEV (reference sequence). The DNA for the CDR3 is TGTGCCAGCAGTTTACTCGTCCGGGGGGAAAAACTGTTTTTT. Translating gives CASSLLVRGEKLFF.

This clonotype was seen repeatedly, ten times or more. The rearrangement links TRBV12-3 or TRBV12-4 to TRBJ1-5; 8 positions match TRBD1. V lost 7 bases to trimming and J lost 4 bases; unmatched junction nucleotides: 6. CDR3 size: 14 residues. CDR3 nucleotides: TGTGCCAGCACCTCGACAGGGGTGAATCAGCCCCAGCATTTT. As protein: CASTSTGVNQPQHF.

This clonotype was seen repeatedly, ten times or more. The rearrangement links TRBV5-1 to TRBJ2-1; 9 bases map to TRBD1. Trimming cost V 2 bases and J 2 bases; bases outside gene matches: 11. CDR1 and CDR2 from the germline V gene are SGHRS and YFSETQ. This CDR3 has 18 residues. The CDR3 spells CASSFDYRGLTTYNEQFF. The CDR3 DNA sequence: TGCGCCAGCAGCTTCGATTACAGGGGGCTGACCACCTACAATGAGCAGTTCTTC.

There are many counts of this clonotype. This chain connects TRBV4-1 to TRBJ1-1; 9 bases match TRBD1. Germline values: CDR1 MGHRA, CDR2 YSYEKL. V dropped 4 bases and J dropped 2; count of bases not matched to a gene: 8. The CDR3 is made up of 16 amino acids. CDR3: CASSLPRTGENTEAFF. In DNA, the CDR3 is TGCGCCAGCAGCCTCCCCCGGACAGGGGAAAACACTGAAGCTTTCTTT.

The sample holds many counts of this clonotype. This rearrangement joins TRBV12-3 or TRBV12-4 to TRBJ2-1, with D perhaps TRBD2 (6 bases). The ends were cut back, 5 bases at V and 0 bases at J, with 17 bases in the middle. The CDR3 has 17 amino acids. CDR3 protein: CASSPGGWENSYNEQFF. CDR3 DNA: TGTGCCAGCAGTCCCGGGGGATGGGAAAACTCCTACAATGAGCAGTTCTTC.

In its sample, this clonotype was seen many times. The chain uses TRBV6-5 and TRBJ2-2; TRBD2 agrees at 7 bases. The CDR3 has 18 amino acids. Germline V gene lookup returns CDR1 MNHEY and CDR2 SVGAGI. V dropped 0 bases and J dropped 4; count of bases not matched to a gene: 11. The CDR3 loop reads CASSYSNGLAETTGELFF. The CDR3 nucleotides are TGTGCCAGCAGTTACTCGAATGGTCTAGCGGAGACCACCGGGGAGCTGTTTTTT.

The sample holds many counts of this clonotype. The chain links TRBV29-1 to TRBJ2-7, with D tentatively TRBD2 (6 bases). V was trimmed by 3 bases and J by 2 bases, leaving 11 bases between them. There are 13 residues in the CDR3. Germline values: CDR1 SQVTM, CDR2 ANQGSEA. The CDR3 nucleotides read TGCAGCGTTGACGAGGGAGGCACCTACGAGCAGTACTTC. This sequence encodes CSVDEGGTYEQYF.

This clonotype was seen repeatedly, ten times or more. The gene calls are TRBV5-1 and TRBJ2-3; D is unclear. Per germline, CDR1 SGHRS and CDR2 YFSETQ. The CDR3 covers 14 residues. Trimming removed 2 bases from V and 2 bases from J, with 9 bases in between. The CDR3 sequence is CASSFRLNTDTQYF. In DNA form, the CDR3 reads TGCGCCAGCAGCTTTAGACTCAACACAGATACGCAGTATTTT.

The sample holds many counts of this clonotype. The chain carries TRBV28 and TRBJ2-7; 7 bases agree with TRBD1. V shed 4 bases, J shed 3 bases, and the junction held 12 bases outside the gene matches. CDR1 and CDR2 from the germline V gene are MDHEN and SYDVKM. The CDR3 covers 16 residues. CDR3 nucleotides: TGTGCCAGCAGTTCGACCCGACAGGGACCCAACTACGAGCAGTACTTC. Translation gives CASSSTRQGPNYEQYF.

The sample holds many counts of this clonotype. The chain recombines TRBV7-2 with TRBJ1-6, with D perhaps TRBD1 (6 bases). This CDR3 comprises 16 residues. Germline CDR1 reads SGHTA; CDR2 reads FQGNSA. Trimming stripped 4 bases from V and 7 bases from J, with 17 bases between. Here the CDR3 reads CASSSTDRGWNSPLHF. The CDR3, as DNA: TGTGCCAGCAGCTCCACGGACAGAGGTTGGAATTCACCCCTCCACTTT.

This clonotype showed up many times. This chain joins TRBV5-1 and TRBJ2-5; either TRBD1 or TRBD2 may fit D (5 bases each). The germline V and J ends were trimmed by 0 bases and 5 bases, with 11 bases remaining between them. Per germline, CDR1 SGHRS and CDR2 YFSETQ. The CDR3 is 14 amino acids. The CDR3 DNA reads as TGCGCCAGCAGCTTGGAGGGGAGCCGGGAGACCCAGTACTTC. This codes for CASSLEGSRETQYF. The full variable domain, its missing parts supplied by reference TRBV5-1 and TRBJ2-5, is KAGVTQTPRYLIKTRGQQVTLSCSPISGHRSVSWYQQTPGQGLQFLFEYFSETQRNKGNFPGRFSGRQFSNSRSEMNVSTLELGDSALYLCASSLEGSRETQYFGPGTRLLVL.

This clonotype was detected ten times or more. J is TRBJ2-5 and V is TRBV3-1; 15 bases fit TRBD2. Germline values: CDR1 LGHDT, CDR2 YNNKEL (reference sequence). The CDR3 is 17 amino acids. The trim removed 4 bases at V and 4 bases at J, leaving 7 bases unmatched. CDR3 protein: CASSLRPGLAGGETQYF. In DNA form, the CDR3 reads TGTGCCAGCAGCCTTCGCCCGGGACTAGCGGGAGGAGAGACCCAGTACTTC.

This clonotype was seen many times. J is TRBJ1-3 and V is TRBV28; D unclear. CDR3 length equals 16 residues. The germline V and J ends were trimmed by 6 bases and 4 bases, with 19 bases remaining between them. The germline V gene encodes CDR1 MDHEN and CDR2 SYDVKM. For the CDR3, the DNA is TGTGCCAGCAGACACCGACTTACGGGAGGCGGAAACACCATATATTTT. Residues: CASRHRLTGGGNTIYF.

This clonotype was detected ten times or more. The chain couples TRBV29-1 to TRBJ2-7; D not resolved. The CDR3 is made up of 16 amino acids. With 1 base removed from V and 0 bases from J, the gap between germline ends came to 16 bases. Germline CDR1 and CDR2: SQVTM and ANQGSEA. CDR3 residues: CSVEVSVGASSYEQYF. DNA for the CDR3: TGCAGCGTTGAAGTCTCGGTAGGAGCTTCCTCCTACGAGCAGTACTTC.

The chain links TRBV19 to TRBJ2-7, with D perhaps matching TRBD1 (6 bases). CDR3 length: 16 residues. CDR1 and CDR2 (germline): LNHDA, SQIVND (reference sequence). V dropped 7 bases and J dropped 0 bases, with 19 bases sitting between them. The chain's CDR3 is CASNPGTLDLSYEQYF. The CDR3 nucleotides read TGTGCCAGTAACCCAGGGACACTCGACCTCTCCTACGAGCAGTACTTC. Variable domain in full (rest from reference TRBV19 and TRBJ2-7): DGGITQSPKYLFRKEGQNVTLSCEQNLNHDAMYWYRQDPGQGLRLIYYSQIVNDFQKGDIAEGYSVSREKKESFPLTVTSAQKNPTAFYLCASNPGTLDLSYEQYFGPGTRLTVT.